Listed below are T cell receptor beta chains from one sample, sequenced in a study of T cell changes during pregnancy in multiple sclerosis. Only in-frame clones appear in the TCRdb table, and some are missing; sequencing was by immunoSEQ multiplex PCR. The profile shows 73,000 or so clones, less than 95% of them singletons. The sample in question was peripheral blood, obtained in the second trimester of pregnancy. The receptors here all came from a female donor with multiple sclerosis, enrolled in a pregnancy study. CDR3s leave out the opening cysteine and the closing phenylalanine or tryptophan.

>TRBV9|TRBJ1-2
ASSGTSYRGYT
>TRBV7-3|TRBJ1-1
ASSLTREGALTEAF
>TRBV7-6|TRBJ1-2
ASSLEPAGRGWYGYT
>TRBV7-3|TRBJ2-6
ASSVLASGANVLT
>TRBV19|TRBJ2-7
ASGQGWESSYEQY
>TRBV4-3|TRBJ1-2
ASSQDRVNYGYT
>TRBV14|TRBJ1-1
ASSLLAEAF
>TRBV7-2|TRBJ2-2
ASSHGLAGNTGELF
>TRBV4-2|TRBJ2-7
ASSQGQGSTYEQY
>TRBV4-3|TRBJ2-5
ASSQTLGGNPY
>TRBV23-1|TRBJ2-7
ASSQSGGQGRHEQY
>TRBV9|TRBJ1-3
ASSASSSGNTIY
>TRBV7-3|TRBJ2-7
ASSPAGGSNEQY
>TRBV5-6|TRBJ2-1
ASSELKGGAGNEQF
>TRBV7-9|TRBJ1-4
ASSLILGSANEKLF
>TRBV4-3|TRBJ1-6
ASSQEGGGLSPLH
>TRBV9|TRBJ2-1
ASSVRTGAYNEQF
>TRBV30|TRBJ1-6
AWSVRGSPLH
>TRBV19|TRBJ2-2
ASSVGPQGFGELF
>TRBV7-2|TRBJ1-2
ARQGVNYGYT
>TRBV6-6|TRBJ2-7
ASTSGIEQY
>TRBV6-1|TRBJ2-6
ASSLSSGANVLT
>TRBV7-2|TRBJ1-1
ASSPQGLGTEAF
>TRBV6-4|TRBJ2-3
ASSDSGGGALDTQY
>TRBV27|TRBJ2-5
ASSWLAGGPRQETQY
>TRBV5-1|TRBJ2-7
ASSLVMGQYEQY
>TRBV19|TRBJ1-6
ASSASGTTNSPLH
>TRBV4-3|TRBJ1-2
ASRQTGSRYGYT
>TRBV9|TRBJ2-2
ASSVDPQQGAGELF
>TRBV30|TRBJ1-2
AGTGTRANYGYT
>TRBV29-1|TRBJ1-2
SARQGSYGYT
>TRBV5-5|TRBJ2-7
ASSLAGHEQY
>TRBV6-6|TRBJ1-5
ASMRDRGANQPQH
>TRBV7-9|TRBJ2-7
ASSFLQGKHEQY
>TRBV7-2|TRBJ1-1
ASSLGGGNTEAF
>TRBV19|TRBJ2-1
ASLRGIGGQGMEQF
>TRBV7-3|TRBJ1-6
ASSLMVLVGGGEPLH
>TRBV10-3|TRBJ1-4
AISVRAIEGKLF
>TRBV7-9|TRBJ1-2
ASSFRGARGYT
>TRBV2|TRBJ1-5
ASRIIQGEYQPQH